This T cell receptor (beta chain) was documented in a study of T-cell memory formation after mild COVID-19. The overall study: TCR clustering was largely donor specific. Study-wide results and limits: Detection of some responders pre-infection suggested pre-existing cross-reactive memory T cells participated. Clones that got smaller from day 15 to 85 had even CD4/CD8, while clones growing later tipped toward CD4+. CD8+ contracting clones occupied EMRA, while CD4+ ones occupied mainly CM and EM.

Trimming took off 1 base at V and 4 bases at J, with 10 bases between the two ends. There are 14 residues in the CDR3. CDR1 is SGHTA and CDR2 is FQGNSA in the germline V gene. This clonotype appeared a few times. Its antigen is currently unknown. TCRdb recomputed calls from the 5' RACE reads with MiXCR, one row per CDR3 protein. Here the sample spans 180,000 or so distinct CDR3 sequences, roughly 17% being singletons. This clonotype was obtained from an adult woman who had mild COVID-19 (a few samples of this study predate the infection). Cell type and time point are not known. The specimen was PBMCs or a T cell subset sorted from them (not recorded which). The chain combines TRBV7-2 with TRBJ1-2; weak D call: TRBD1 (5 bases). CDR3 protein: CASSLGGIGYGYTF. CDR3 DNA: TGTGCCAGCAGCTTAGGGGGCATCGGCTATGGCTACACCTTC.